The 10 T cell receptor beta chains in this list originate from one sample, sequenced in a study of CD8 T cells in ankylosing spondylitis. Study-wide findings and caveats: Blood from ankylosing spondylitis patients appeared to carry a characteristic roughly 8-variant TCR beta motif.

Their recognized antigens are unknown. TCRdb re-called the 5' RACE reads with MiXCR, one entry per CDR3 protein. The profile shows some 450,000 distinct CDR3 sequences, 15% to 20% of them singletons. Sequenced input: blood, either unsorted or a sorted T cell fraction (not recorded which). All receptors derive from a male donor with ankylosing spondylitis.

The chain has TRBV27 and TRBJ2-7; 9 bases match TRBD1. From germline, CDR1 is MNHEY and CDR2 SMNVEV (reference sequence). This CDR3 contains 16 residues. Unmatched junction bases numbered 13, after V lost 5 bases and J lost 5 bases. CDR3 sequence reads: CASSIRTGAIQDEQYF. In DNA form, the CDR3 reads TGTGCCAGCAGTATACGGACAGGGGCGATCCAGGACGAGCAGTACTTC.

The DNA for the CDR3 is TGCGCCAGCAGCTCCGGGACGGGACAGGGTCGGGGCTACACCTTC. Its protein product is CASSSGTGQGRGYTF. The V call is TRBV5-1, the J call TRBJ1-2, with 9 bases fitting TRBD1. The germline gives CDR1 SGHRS, CDR2 YFSETQ. J lost 8 bases, V lost 3 bases, and 11 bases had no gene match. The CDR3 loop spans 15 amino acids.

This clonotype was seen a few times. This chain joins TRBV4-2 and TRBJ1-1, with D tentatively TRBD1 (6 bases). This CDR3 contains 16 residues. The V and J ends lost 0 bases and 0 bases respectively, with 11 bases between them. Looked up from germline, CDR1 is LGHNA and CDR2 is YNFKEQ. The CDR3 nucleotides are TGTGCCAGCAGCCAAGAGGGGGGGCGGCTGAACACTGAAGCTTTCTTT. It translates to CASSQEGGRLNTEAFF.

The rearrangement links TRBV2 to TRBJ2-2, with 7 bases identical to TRBD2. V lost 2 bases, J lost 6 bases, and 9 bases stayed unmatched. This CDR3 contains 16 residues. Germline loops: CDR1 SNHLY, CDR2 FYNNEI. In nucleotides, the CDR3 is TGTGCCAGCAGTGAATTTTTACGGGGGGTCCCCGGGGAGCTGTTTTTT. Protein: CASSEFLRGVPGELFF.

This clonotype was found many times. The chain recombines TRBV5-1 with TRBJ2-1; D might be TRBD2 (6 bases). The CDR3 totals 15 residues. Trimming took off 4 bases at V and 4 bases at J, with 15 bases between the two ends. From germline, CDR1 is SGHRS and CDR2 YFSETQ. CDR3 bases: TGCGCCAGCAGCCCCCCCGGACTACCTTACAATGAGCAGTTCTTC. It encodes CASSPPGLPYNEQFF.

The V and J genes are TRBV20-1 and TRBJ1-6; 9 bases map to TRBD1. Germline CDR1 is DFQATT and CDR2 is SNEGSKA (reference sequence). The length of the CDR3 is 14 residues. The V and J ends lost 3 bases and 10 bases, in that order; junction bases with no gene match: 7. CDR3 in amino acids: CSASKGQGPSPLHF. The CDR3 region has the DNA TGCAGTGCTAGCAAGGGACAGGGACCCTCACCCCTCCACTTT.

The chain uses TRBV6-1 and TRBJ2-1; the D call may be TRBD1 or TRBD2 (5 bases each). V was cut by 5 bases and J by 5 bases, with 16 bases left in between. Germline lookup yields CDR1 MNHNS and CDR2 SASEGT. The CDR3 runs to 15 residues. CDR3 in amino acids: CASSREGRRDNEQFF. The CDR3 coding sequence is TGTGCCAGCAGTCGCGAGGGGAGAAGGGACAATGAGCAGTTCTTC.

This clonotype was observed at least ten times. The chain recombines TRBV20-1 with TRBJ1-2; TRBD1 matches 8 bases. J was trimmed by 4 bases and V by 2 bases; bases with no gene match: 9. Germline V gene lookup returns CDR1 DFQATT and CDR2 SNEGSKA (reference sequence). This CDR3 is built from 15 residues. The CDR3 spells CSARPGQENSYGYTF. In nucleotides, the CDR3 is TGCAGTGCTAGACCGGGACAGGAAAATAGCTATGGCTACACCTTC.

In this sample, this clonotype turned up a few times. This chain links TRBV7-9 with TRBJ2-1; tentatively, D is TRBD1 (5 bases). The CDR3 is 14 amino acids. V was pared by 5 bases and J by 7 bases, with 15 bases between. From germline, CDR1 is SEHNR and CDR2 FQNEAQ (reference sequence). The chain's CDR3 is CASSPLRRQNEQFF. CDR3 sequence (DNA): TGTGCCAGCAGCCCCCTCCGACGACAGAATGAGCAGTTCTTC. Full variable domain (remainder filled in from reference TRBV7-9 and TRBJ2-1): DTGVSQNPRHKITKRGQNVTFRCDPISEHNRLYWYRQTLGQGPEFLTYFQNEAQLEKSRLLSDRFSAERPKGSFSTLEIQRTEQGDSAMYLCASSPLRRQNEQFFGPGTRLTVL.

The table lists this clonotype with a few counts. The gene calls are TRBV5-1 and TRBJ2-7, with D maybe TRBD2 (5 bases). V lost 6 bases, J lost 0 bases, and 16 bases lay in between. The CDR3 runs 15 residues. Germline assignment: CDR1 SGHRS and CDR2 YFSETQ. The CDR3 region has the DNA TGCGCCAGCAAATTCGGCGGGCCTGCCTCCTACGAGCAGTACTTC. Encoded protein: CASKFGGPASYEQYF.